This TCR beta chain was captured by sequencing in a study of blood T cell repertoires in COVID-19. Germline CDR1 and CDR2: MNHEY and SVGAGI. Trimming cost V 2 bases and J 4 bases, with 8 bases left between them. This CDR3 has 14 residues. Here immunoSEQ multiplex PCR was the method, and the copy in TCRdb shows in-frame clones only, minus some. This table has 200,000 to 250,000 clones, over 90% appearing once. A single count supports this clone. Sequenced: peripheral blood. The chain uses TRBV6-5 and TRBJ2-2; D gene ambiguous. The sequence was obtained from a man aged 30 to 39 with COVID-19, enrolled during active disease. The CDR3 loop is CASSYGQFTGELFF. For the CDR3, the DNA is TGTGCCAGCAGTTACGGCCAGTTCACCGGGGAGCTGTTTTTT.